The sequence of this T cell receptor beta chain was determined in a study of cytomegalovirus exposure and HLA in healthy donors. Overall study results and limits: A later analysis found that most CMV-associated TCR beta chains appeared HLA-restricted.

Concerning this clone: Its specificity is not known.

Researchers ran the PCR with 60 Vbeta and 13 Jbeta primers. Profiled with immunoSEQ multiplex PCR; TCRdb holds only in-frame clones, not every one. The sample comprises 150,000 to 200,000 clones, about 70% of which are singletons, and just under 4.5% rests with the top ten. V lost 6 bases, J lost 3 bases, and 12 bases lay in between. The CDR3 has 14 residues. CDR1 is MDHEN, CDR2 SYDVKM, per germline. This TCR came from a woman under 30 in good health and CMV-seropositive. What was sequenced was PBMCs. This sequence joins TRBV28 and TRBJ1-5, with D possibly TRBD1 on 6 matching bases. In nucleotides, the CDR3 is TGTGCCAGCAGCGGTGACAGGCTCAATCAGCCCCAGCATTTT. As protein: CASSGDRLNQPQHF.